Described below is a single T cell receptor beta chain sequence and its context. Its specificity is unknown. The data are from a study of cytomegalovirus exposure and HLA in healthy donors. Overall study results and limits: A list of more than 150 TCR beta chains associated with cytomegalovirus was given.

V lost 2 bases to trimming and J lost 4 bases, with 7 bases between them. This CDR3 has 13 amino acids. Per the germline V gene, CDR1 is SGHAT and CDR2 is FQDESV (reference sequence). Produced via immunoSEQ multiplex PCR; TCRdb's table is partial and in-frame only. The data show around 91,000 clones, with roughly 92% seen just once and around 1.2% held by the top ten. Sequencing was performed on PBMCs. This TCR derives from a woman in her twenties or thirties in good health and CMV-seropositive. This chain joins TRBV11-1 and TRBJ2-3; D gene ambiguous. The CDR3 spells CASSLSPADTQYF. CDR3 DNA: TGTGCCAGCAGCTTATCACCGGCAGATACGCAGTATTTT.